This entry features one T cell receptor beta chain sequence. This sample is drawn from a study of shared T cell receptors in the human thymus. Repertoires were generated with immunoSEQ multiplex PCR, while TCRdb's copy carries only in-frame clones and drops some. The sample carries about 730,000 clones, approximately 85% recorded once. The CDR3 has 13 residues. The germline V gene has CDR1 MGHRA and CDR2 YSYEKL. V shed 0 bases, J shed 6 bases, and the junction held 2 bases outside the gene matches. The same data also contributed to another study, on human thymus T cells.

This sequence joins TRBV4-1 and TRBJ2-7; 7 bases are a match to TRBD1. This receptor was obtained from a girl younger than two with a congenital heart defect. The sample comprised thymocytes. The CDR3 region has the DNA TGCGCCAGCAGCCAAGAGACAGGGTTCGAGCAGTACTTC. Translation: CASSQETGFEQYF.